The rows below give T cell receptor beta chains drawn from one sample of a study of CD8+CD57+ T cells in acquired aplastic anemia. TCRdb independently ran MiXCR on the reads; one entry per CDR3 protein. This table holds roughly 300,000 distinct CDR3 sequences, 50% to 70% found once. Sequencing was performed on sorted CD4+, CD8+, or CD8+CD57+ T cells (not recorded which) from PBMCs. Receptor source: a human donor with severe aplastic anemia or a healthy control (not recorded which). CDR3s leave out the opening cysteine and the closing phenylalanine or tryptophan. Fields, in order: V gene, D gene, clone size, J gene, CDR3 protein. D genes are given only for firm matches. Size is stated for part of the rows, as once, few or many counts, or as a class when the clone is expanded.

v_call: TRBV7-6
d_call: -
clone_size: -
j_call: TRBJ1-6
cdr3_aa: ASSYVVNSPLH

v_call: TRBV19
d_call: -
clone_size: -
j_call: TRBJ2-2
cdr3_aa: ASRSSRTANTGELF

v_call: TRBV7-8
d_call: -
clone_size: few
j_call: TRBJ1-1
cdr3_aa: ASSTLMMAGTEAF

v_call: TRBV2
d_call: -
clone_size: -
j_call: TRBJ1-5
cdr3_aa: ASKDSGNQPQH

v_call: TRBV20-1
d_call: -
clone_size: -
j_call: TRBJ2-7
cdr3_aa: SADGLGSYEQY

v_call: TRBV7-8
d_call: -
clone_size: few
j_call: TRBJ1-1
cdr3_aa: ASSHGGHVNTEAF

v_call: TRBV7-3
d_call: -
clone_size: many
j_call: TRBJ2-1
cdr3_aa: ASSLRGAAYNEQF

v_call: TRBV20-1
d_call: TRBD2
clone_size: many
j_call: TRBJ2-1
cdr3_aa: SAKLAGGRSEQF

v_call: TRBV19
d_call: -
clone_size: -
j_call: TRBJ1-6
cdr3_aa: ASSIGASPLH

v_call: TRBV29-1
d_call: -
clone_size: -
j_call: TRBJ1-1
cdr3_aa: SVESLAEAF

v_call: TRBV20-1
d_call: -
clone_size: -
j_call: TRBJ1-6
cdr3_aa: SARVTKLSPLH

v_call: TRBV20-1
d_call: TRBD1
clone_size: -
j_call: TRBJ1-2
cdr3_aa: SAKPMTGVHGYT

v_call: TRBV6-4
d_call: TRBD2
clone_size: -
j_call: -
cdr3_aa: ATANLAGGTDEQF

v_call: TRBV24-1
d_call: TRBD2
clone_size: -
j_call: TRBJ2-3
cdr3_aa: ATSTSGRGDTQY

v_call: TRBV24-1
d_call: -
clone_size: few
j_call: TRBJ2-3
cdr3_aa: ASKGQTSTDTQY

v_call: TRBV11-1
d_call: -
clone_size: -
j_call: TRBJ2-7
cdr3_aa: ASSPGGGGSEQY

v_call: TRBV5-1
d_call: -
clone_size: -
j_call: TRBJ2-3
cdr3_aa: ASSSGTGGADTQY

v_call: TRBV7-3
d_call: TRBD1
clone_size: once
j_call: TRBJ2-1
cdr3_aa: ASSLTGGRGLMNEQF

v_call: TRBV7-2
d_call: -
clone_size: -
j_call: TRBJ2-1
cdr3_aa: ASSLDNRVHNEQF

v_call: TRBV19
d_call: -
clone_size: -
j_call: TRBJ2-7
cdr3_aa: ASKVPPYYEQY

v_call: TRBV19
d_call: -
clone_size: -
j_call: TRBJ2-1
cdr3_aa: ASSSQQGGGDEQF

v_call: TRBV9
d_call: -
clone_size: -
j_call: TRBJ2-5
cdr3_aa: ASSVVSGVAQETQY

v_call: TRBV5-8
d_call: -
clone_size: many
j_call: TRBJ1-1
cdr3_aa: AGGTPPNTEAF

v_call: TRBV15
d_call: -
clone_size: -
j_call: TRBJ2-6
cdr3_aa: ATSRSGPRTTGANVLT

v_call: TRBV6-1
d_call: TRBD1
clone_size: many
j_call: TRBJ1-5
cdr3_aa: ASSGQGASNQPQH

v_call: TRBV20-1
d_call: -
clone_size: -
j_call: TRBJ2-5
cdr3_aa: SARRTARETQY

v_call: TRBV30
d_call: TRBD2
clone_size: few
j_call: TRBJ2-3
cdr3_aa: AWSVLAGEGTQY

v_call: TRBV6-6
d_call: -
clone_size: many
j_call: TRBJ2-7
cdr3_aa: ASGLAFAYEQY

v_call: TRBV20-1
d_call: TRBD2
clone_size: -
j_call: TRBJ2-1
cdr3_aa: SARGTSGSGEQF

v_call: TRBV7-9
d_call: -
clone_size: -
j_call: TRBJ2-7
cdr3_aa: ASSLADTYSYEQY

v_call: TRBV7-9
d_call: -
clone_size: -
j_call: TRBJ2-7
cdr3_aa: ASSLPQGQGFNEQY

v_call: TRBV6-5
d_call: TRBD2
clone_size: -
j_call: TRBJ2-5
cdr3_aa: ASSPTSGADRGETQY

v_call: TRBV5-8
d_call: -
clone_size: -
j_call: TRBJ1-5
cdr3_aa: ASSQGSGTSGMETQH

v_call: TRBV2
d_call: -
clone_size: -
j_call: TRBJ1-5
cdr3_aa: ASNPIKDRGAYEH

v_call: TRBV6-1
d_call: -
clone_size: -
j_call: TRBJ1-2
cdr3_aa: ASSVEDLYGYT

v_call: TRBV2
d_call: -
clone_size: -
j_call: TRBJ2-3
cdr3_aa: ASSEIGGGNTQY

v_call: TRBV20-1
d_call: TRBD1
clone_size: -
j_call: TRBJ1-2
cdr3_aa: SVKTGGDYGYT

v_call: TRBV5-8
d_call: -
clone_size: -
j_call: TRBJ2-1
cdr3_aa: ASSQHAGSSYNEQF

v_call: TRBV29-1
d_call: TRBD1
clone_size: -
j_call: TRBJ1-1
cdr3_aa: SVSGTVNTEAF

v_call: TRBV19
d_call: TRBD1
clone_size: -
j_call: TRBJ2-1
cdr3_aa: ASRGTGTAWEQF

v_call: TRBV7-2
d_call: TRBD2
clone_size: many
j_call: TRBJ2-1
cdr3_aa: ASSLAGRRGDEQF

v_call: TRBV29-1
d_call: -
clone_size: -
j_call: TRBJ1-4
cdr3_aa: SATLAGVWEKLF

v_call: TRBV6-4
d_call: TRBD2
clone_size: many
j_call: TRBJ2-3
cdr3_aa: ASSDGLAGGTDTQY

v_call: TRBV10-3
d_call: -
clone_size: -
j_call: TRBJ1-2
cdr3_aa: AISEKELDGYT

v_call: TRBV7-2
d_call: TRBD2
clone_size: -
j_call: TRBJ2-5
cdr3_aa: ASHESAGETETQY

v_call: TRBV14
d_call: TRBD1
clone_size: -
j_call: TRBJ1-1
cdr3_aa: ASSRDRVGNTEAF

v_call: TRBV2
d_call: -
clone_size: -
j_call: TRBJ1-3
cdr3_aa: AGGPNSGNTIY

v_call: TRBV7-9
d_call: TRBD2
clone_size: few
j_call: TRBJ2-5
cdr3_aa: ASSATSGKTQY

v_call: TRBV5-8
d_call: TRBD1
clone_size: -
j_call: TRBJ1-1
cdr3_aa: ASSSWTGYAEAF

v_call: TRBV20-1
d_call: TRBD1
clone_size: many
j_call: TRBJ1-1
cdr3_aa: SAFPGQGSGAF

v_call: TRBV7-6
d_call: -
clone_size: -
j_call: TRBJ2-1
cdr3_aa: ASSLRPSDEQF

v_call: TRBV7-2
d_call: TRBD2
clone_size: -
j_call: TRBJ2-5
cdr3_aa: ASKGTSGGDETQY

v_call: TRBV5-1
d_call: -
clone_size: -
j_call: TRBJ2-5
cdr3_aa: ASRRGSLDEQY

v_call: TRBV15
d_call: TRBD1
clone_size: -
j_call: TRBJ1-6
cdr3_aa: ATSSRTGYNSPLH

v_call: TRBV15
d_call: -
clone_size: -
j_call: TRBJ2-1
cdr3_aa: ATRRGSYNEQF